A selection of T cell receptor beta chains follows, all from one sample in a study of OX40 agonist ivuxolimab in advanced cancers. Assay used: immunoSEQ multiplex PCR; TCRdb lists only in-frame clones, some missing. Of 60,000 to 90,000 clones detected, roughly 90% appear once; the ten largest clones hold roughly 0.37%. The starting material was CD4+ or CD8+ T cells sorted from blood, obtained in a trial of the OX40 agonist ivuxolimab. The receptors originated from an adult with an advanced solid tumor such as melanoma, head and neck, liver or kidney cancer. The CDR3 runs from the conserved cysteine through the conserved F or W. D genes are given only for firm matches. Not every row has a clone size; where given, it reads once, few, many or a size class.

d_call	v_call	clone_size	j_call	cdr3_aa	cdr3_nt
NA	TRBV6-6	NA	TRBJ2-7	CASSARGASYEQYF	TGTGCCAGCAGCGCACGGGGCGCCTCCTACGAGCAGTACTTC
TRBD1	TRBV28	NA	TRBJ2-7	CASRGQGAFEQYF	TGTGCCAGCAGGGGACAGGGGGCGTTCGAGCAGTACTTC
TRBD2	TRBV7-2	NA	TRBJ2-7	CASSLVRTSSHEQYF	TGTGCCAGCAGCTTAGTAAGGACTAGCTCCCACGAGCAGTACTTC
NA	TRBV11-2	NA	TRBJ2-7	CASGMTRLSYEQYF	TGTGCCAGCGGTATGACTCGCCTCTCCTACGAGCAGTACTTC
NA	TRBV21-1	NA	TRBJ1-1	CASSKERSEGTEAFF	TGTGCCAGCAGCAAAGAACGCTCCGAAGGTACTGAAGCTTTCTTT
NA	TRBV15	NA	TRBJ2-7	CATSRDQGRVFYEQYF	TGTGCCACCAGCAGAGACCAGGGGCGCGTATTCTACGAGCAGTACTTC
NA	TRBV6-5	NA	TRBJ1-3	CASSYSQGTGNTIYF	TGTGCCAGCAGTTACTCACAGGGAACTGGAAACACCATATATTTT
NA	TRBV28	NA	TRBJ1-5	CASSLNGPNQPQHF	TGTGCCAGCAGTTTAAATGGACCCAATCAGCCCCAGCATTTT
TRBD1	TRBV18	NA	TRBJ1-5	CASSPFSGQGATNQPQHF	TGTGCCAGCTCACCTTTTTCTGGACAGGGTGCTACCAATCAGCCCCAGCATTTT
NA	TRBV19	NA	TRBJ2-3	CASSIAASTDTQYF	TGTGCCAGTAGTATAGCGGCATCCACAGATACGCAGTATTTT
NA	TRBV6-1	NA	TRBJ2-4	CASDYELAKNIQYF	TGTGCCAGCGATTACGAACTAGCCAAAAACATTCAGTACTTC
TRBD2	TRBV30	NA	TRBJ2-2	CAWSIGSSGGARELFF	TGTGCCTGGAGTATTGGATCTAGCGGGGGGGCCCGGGAGCTGTTTTTT
TRBD1	TRBV9	NA	TRBJ2-2	CASSVLPGDRGVTGELFF	TGTGCCAGCAGCGTTCTTCCGGGAGACAGGGGAGTGACCGGGGAGCTGTTTTTT
NA	TRBV27	NA	TRBJ2-5	CASSSDRTAQYF	TGTGCCAGCAGTTCAGATCGGACAGCCCAGTACTTC
TRBD1	TRBV27	few	TRBJ2-7	CASKQDRAFSYEQYF	TGTGCCAGCAAACAAGACAGGGCCTTCTCCTACGAGCAGTACTTC
TRBD2	TRBV7-9	NA	TRBJ2-1	CASSLGDLAGGYNEQFF	TGTGCCAGCAGCTTAGGGGATCTAGCGGGGGGATACAATGAGCAGTTCTTC
NA	TRBV5-1	NA	TRBJ2-7	CASSLGPPGLSYEQYF	TGCGCCAGCAGCTTGGGCCCGCCGGGGCTTTCCTACGAGCAGTACTTC
TRBD1	TRBV18	NA	TRBJ2-7	CASSRGQGNDEQYF	TGTGCCAGCTCACGTGGACAGGGAAACGACGAGCAGTACTTC
NA	TRBV5-6	NA	TRBJ1-2	CASSLQGGPSGYTF	TGTGCCAGCAGCTTACAGGGAGGGCCCTCCGGCTACACCTTC
TRBD1	TRBV6-5	NA	TRBJ2-1	CASTDPGQGAYEQFF	TGTGCCAGCACCGACCCAGGACAGGGGGCCTATGAGCAGTTCTTC
TRBD2	TRBV7-9	NA	TRBJ2-5	CASSSGGETQYF	TGTGCCAGCAGCTCGGGGGGGGAGACCCAGTACTTC
NA	TRBV18	NA	TRBJ2-3	CASSPPSHNTDTQYF	TGTGCCAGCTCACCACCGTCCCATAACACAGATACGCAGTATTTT
TRBD2	TRBV6-5	few	TRBJ2-2	CASSYSAGGNTGELFF	TGTGCCAGCAGTTACTCCGCGGGAGGGAACACCGGGGAGCTGTTTTTT
NA	TRBV28	few	TRBJ1-5	CASSLSAQPQHF	TGTGCCAGCAGTTTATCGGCCCAGCCCCAGCATTTT
NA	TRBV7-9	NA	TRBJ1-2	CASSLPREGSYGYTF	TGTGCCAGCAGCTTACCTAGGGAAGGGTCCTATGGCTACACCTTC
NA	TRBV7-2	NA	TRBJ2-7	CASSLGVQNNEQYF	TGTGCCAGCAGCTTAGGCGTACAGAACAACGAGCAGTACTTC
NA	TRBV18	NA	TRBJ2-3	CASSQNRASEDTQYF	TGTGCCAGCTCGCAAAACAGAGCCTCGGAAGATACGCAGTATTTT